This entry concerns a single T cell receptor (delta chain). Its antigen is not identified. The CDR3 contains 19 residues. V was clipped by 0 bases and J by 0 bases, with 20 bases between them. Germline CDR1 and CDR2: TSWWSYY and QGS. Extracted RNA was reverse transcribed into cDNA. The CDR3 regions were amplified by multiplex PCR from V-gene primers to a constant-region primer. TCRdb re-processed the multiplex PCR reads using CATT. The sample records roughly 56,000 delta-chain clones, approximately 16% being singletons. This entry comes from a study of Vδ1+ human thymocytes. General observations from the study: Thymic delta-chain repertoires held approximately 20% Vdelta2 sequences and few Vdelta3, despite high sort purity. Many TRG clonotypes were shared between donors; TRD repertoires were essentially private. In the thymus, TRG and TRD repertoires looked highly polyclonal with Gaussian CDR3 lengths.

Thymocytes were sorted as CD3+ TCRVdelta1+ TCRVdelta2- after alphabeta T cell depletion. Source material: Vdelta1+ gamma-delta thymocytes from the thymus. Regarding subset: FACS-sorted CD3+ TCRalphabeta- TCRVdelta1+ TCRVdelta2- thymocytes. The clonotype comes from a girl less than two years old who had congenital heart surgery. The chain employs TRDV1 and TRDJ1; TRDD3 might be the D (6 bases). This CDR3 is CALGELGPVGGLYTDKLIF. CDR3 DNA: TGTGCTCTTGGGGAACTAGGGCCAGTGGGGGGCCTGTACACCGATAAACTCATCTTT.